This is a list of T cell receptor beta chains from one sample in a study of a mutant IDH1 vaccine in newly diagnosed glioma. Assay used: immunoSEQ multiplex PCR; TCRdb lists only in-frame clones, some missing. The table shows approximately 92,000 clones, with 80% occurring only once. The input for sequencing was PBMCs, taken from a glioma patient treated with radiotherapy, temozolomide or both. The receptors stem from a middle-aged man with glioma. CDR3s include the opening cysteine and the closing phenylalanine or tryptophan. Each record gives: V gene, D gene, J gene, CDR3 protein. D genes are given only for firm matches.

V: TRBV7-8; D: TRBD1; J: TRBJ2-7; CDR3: CASSLDPGQGIGDEQYF
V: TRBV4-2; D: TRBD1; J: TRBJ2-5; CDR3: CASSEPTGGRETQYF
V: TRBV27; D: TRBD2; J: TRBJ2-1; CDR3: CASSPRPGLAGGREQFF
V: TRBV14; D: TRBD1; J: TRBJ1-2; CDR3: CASSPFRTGGAYGYTF
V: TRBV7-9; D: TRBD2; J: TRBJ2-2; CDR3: CASSQEQRTSGGTGELFF
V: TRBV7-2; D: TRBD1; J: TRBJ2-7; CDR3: CASSLGRDRAYEQYF
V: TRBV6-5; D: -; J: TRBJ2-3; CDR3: CASSIKGFPDTQYF
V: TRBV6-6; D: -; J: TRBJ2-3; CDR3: CASSYRGLTDTQYF
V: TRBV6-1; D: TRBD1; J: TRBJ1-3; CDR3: CASSESITTGGTYGPTIYF
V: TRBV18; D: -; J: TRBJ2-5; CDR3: CASSPSDRSQETQYF
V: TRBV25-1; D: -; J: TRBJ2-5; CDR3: CASSEARGQETQYF
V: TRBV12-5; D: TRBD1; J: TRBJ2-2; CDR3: CASGPIGTGATGELFF
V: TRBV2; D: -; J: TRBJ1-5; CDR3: CASSEGRDQPQHF
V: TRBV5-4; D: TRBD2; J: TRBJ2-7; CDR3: CASSTPGGTSWDEQYF
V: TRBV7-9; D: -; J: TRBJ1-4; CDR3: CASSRHTTTNEKLFF
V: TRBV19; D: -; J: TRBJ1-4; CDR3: CASRTRDKREKLFF
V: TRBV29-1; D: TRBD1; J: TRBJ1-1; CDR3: CSVEVSRGFTEAFF
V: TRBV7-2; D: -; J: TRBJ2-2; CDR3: CASSLSAGSIANTGELFF
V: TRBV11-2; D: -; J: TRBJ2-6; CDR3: CASRRSGDSGANVLTF
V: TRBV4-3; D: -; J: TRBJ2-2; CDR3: CASSPFMDSYTGELFF
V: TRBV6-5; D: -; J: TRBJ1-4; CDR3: CASSYWGEINEKLFF
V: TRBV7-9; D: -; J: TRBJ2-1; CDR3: CASSLKSSSYNEQFF
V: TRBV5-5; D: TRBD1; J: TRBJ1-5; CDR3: CASSLRDRVSNQPQHF
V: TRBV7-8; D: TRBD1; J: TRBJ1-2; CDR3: CASSLTGTGGLGYTF
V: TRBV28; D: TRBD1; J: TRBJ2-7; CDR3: CASSLSGTGIYEQYF
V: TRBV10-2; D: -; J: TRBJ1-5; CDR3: CASTALGSSISNQPQHF
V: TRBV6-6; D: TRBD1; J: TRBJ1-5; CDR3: CASSYSNEGAGQPQHF
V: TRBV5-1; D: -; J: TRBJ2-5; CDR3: CASSLRQETQYF
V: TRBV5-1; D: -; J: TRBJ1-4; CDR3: CASSLGRGAGFGELFF
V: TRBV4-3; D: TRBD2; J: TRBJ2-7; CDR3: CASSQDGLAGGLGSYEQYF
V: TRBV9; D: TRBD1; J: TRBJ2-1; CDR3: CASTGQAKNEQFF
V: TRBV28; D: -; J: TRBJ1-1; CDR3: CASSLEVTEAFF
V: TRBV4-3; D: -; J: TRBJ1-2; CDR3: CASSQDRDSLVGYTF
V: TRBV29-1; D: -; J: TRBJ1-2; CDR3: CSVESSGYTF
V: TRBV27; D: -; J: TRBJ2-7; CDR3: CASSPSIGPYEQYF
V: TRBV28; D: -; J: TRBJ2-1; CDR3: CASSPLSSSYNEQFF
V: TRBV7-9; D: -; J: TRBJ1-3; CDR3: CASSPKIREGNTIYF
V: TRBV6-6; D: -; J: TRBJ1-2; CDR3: CASSYQRQQTAFYTF
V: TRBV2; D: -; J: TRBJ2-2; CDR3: CASSEYPTGGELFF
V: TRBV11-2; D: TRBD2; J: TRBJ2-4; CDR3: CASSPGRAKNIQYF
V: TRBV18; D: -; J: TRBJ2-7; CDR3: CASSPANEQYF
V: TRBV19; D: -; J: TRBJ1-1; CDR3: CASSRTGNTEAFF
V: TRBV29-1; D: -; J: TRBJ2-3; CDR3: CSVYGGIEDTQYF